This T cell receptor (beta chain) stems from a study of early T cells in non-severe SARS-CoV-2 infection. At the level of the study: The input, bulk RNA from unsorted whole blood, was sequenced, and chains were unpaired.

This clonotype occurred many times. Its antigen is still unknown. Regarding the study as a whole: The study's VDJdb matching favored anti-spike CD8 responses and missed private and CD4 specificities.

CDR3 length: 14 amino acids. Trimming took 3 bases from V and 2 from J, leaving 8 bases between them. Germline CDR1 reads MNHEY; CDR2 reads SMNVEV (reference sequence). Unique molecular identifiers tagged individual cDNA molecules. MiXCR, run by TCRdb on the 5' RACE reads, gives a single entry per CDR3 protein. The table includes 69,000 or so distinct CDR3 sequences, more than 3.5% detected once. This material consisted of whole blood, taken at baseline. The V call is TRBV27, the J call TRBJ1-5; D is undetermined. The clonotype comes from an adult who was a healthcare worker with PCR-confirmed SARS-CoV-2 infection or an uninfected control (not recorded which). The donor label of this sample is uncertain. CDR3 sequence: CASSFTNGNQPQHF. Here the CDR3 DNA reads TGTGCCAGCAGTTTCACCAATGGCAATCAGCCCCAGCATTTT.